The 27 T cell receptor beta chains presented below share a single source sample, sequenced in a study of blood T cells in healthy people across ages. The use of a sample-barcoded 5' primer and a J-beta primer mix characterized a second PCR of about 6 to 12 cycles. TCRdb independently ran MiXCR on the 5' RACE reads; one entry per CDR3 protein. The table records approximately 850,000 distinct CDR3 sequences, 58% of them present only once. Sequencing input: blood. These receptor sequences come from a man aged 30 to 39 in good health.

J is TRBJ2-3 and V is TRBV4-2; no firm D call. Germline CDR1 LGHNA, CDR2 YNFKEQ. The CDR3 spans 18 residues. The V and J ends lost 1 base and 2 bases respectively, with 19 bases between them. The CDR3 bases are TGTGCCAGCAGCCAAGGTTTCTCCAAGAGCCTCTCCACAGATACGCAGTATTTT. Its protein product is CASSQGFSKSLSTDTQYF.

V usage is TRBV4-2 and J usage is TRBJ2-5; possible D gene TRBD2, 5 bases. Trimming took 0 bases from V and 0 from J, leaving 17 bases between them. This CDR3 comprises 18 residues. Germline values: CDR1 LGHNA, CDR2 YNFKEQ. The CDR3 protein is CASSQDRRTQTYQETQYF. The CDR3 DNA reads TGTGCCAGCAGCCAAGATAGGAGGACCCAGACGTACCAAGAGACCCAGTACTTC.

The chain uses TRBV6-2 or TRBV6-3 and TRBJ2-3; 8 positions agree with TRBD2. The J segment lost 8 bases and the V segment lost 5 bases, leaving 15 bases of the junction unmatched. Germline V gene data show CDR1 as MNHEY and CDR2 as SVGEGT. The CDR3 sequence is 16 residues long. The CDR3 loop is CASSAHPGLGPGTQYF. The CDR3 DNA reads TGTGCCAGCAGTGCCCACCCGGGACTAGGCCCCGGTACGCAGTATTTT.

The chain recombines TRBV20-1 with TRBJ2-7; no clear D gene. The CDR3 totals 13 residues. Trimming stripped 5 bases from V and 1 base from J, with 12 bases between. The germline V gene has CDR1 DFQATT and CDR2 SNEGSKA (reference sequence). This CDR3 reads CSAGLSLSYEQYF. CDR3 sequence (DNA): TGCAGTGCTGGGCTCAGCCTATCCTACGAGCAGTACTTC.

The V and J genes are TRBV12-3 or TRBV12-4 and TRBJ2-1, with 8 bases identical to TRBD2. J gave up 10 bases and V 7 bases, and 12 bases lay outside the gene matches. This CDR3 is 14 amino acids long. CDR3 DNA: TGTGCCAGCATTTGGGGGACTAGAGGGACCGAGCAGTTCTTC. Its protein product is CASIWGTRGTEQFF.

This clonotype has a single count. This chain connects TRBV20-1 to TRBJ2-3; 8 bases line up with TRBD2. J was trimmed by 8 bases and V by 2 bases; bases with no gene match: 12. This CDR3 comprises 15 residues. Per the germline V gene, CDR1 is DFQATT and CDR2 is SNEGSKA (reference sequence). The CDR3 region is CSARRASGSGGTQYF. In DNA form, the CDR3 reads TGCAGTGCTAGAAGGGCAAGCGGGAGCGGGGGTACGCAGTATTTT.

The J gene is TRBJ2-1, the V gene TRBV15; the D gene is possibly TRBD2 (6 bases). Looked up from germline, CDR1 is LNHNV and CDR2 is YYDKDF (reference sequence). The V end was cut by 1 base, the J end by 6 bases, with 19 bases between. CDR3 length equals 17 residues. CDR3 sequence reads: CATSRAPGLLLSNEQFF. The CDR3 bases are TGTGCCACCAGCAGAGCCCCGGGACTCCTCCTAAGCAATGAGCAGTTCTTC. Together with reference TRBV15 and TRBJ2-1, the CDR3 gives the full variable domain: DAMVIQNPRYQVTQFGKPVTLSCSQTLNHNVMYWYQQKSSQAPKLLFHYYDKDFNNEADTPDNFQSRRPNTSFCFLDIRSPGLGDTAMYLCATSRAPGLLLSNEQFFGPGTRLTVL.

The chain is built from TRBV6-1 and TRBJ2-6; 15 nucleotides match TRBD2. CDR1 and CDR2 from the germline V gene are MNHNS and SASEGT. Trimming cost V 4 bases and J 0 bases; bases outside gene matches: 7. The CDR3 is 20 residues long. The CDR3 DNA reads TGTGCCAGCAGTGGAGGACTAGCGGGGGGGTCGAGCTCTGGGGCCAACGTCCTGACTTTC. It codes for CASSGGLAGGSSSGANVLTF.

The chain couples TRBV6-2 or TRBV6-3 to TRBJ2-5; 12 positions match TRBD2. Germline loops: CDR1 MNHEY, CDR2 SVGEGT. The CDR3 totals 15 residues. Trimming took 6 bases from V and 4 from J; bases not matched to a gene: 6. The DNA for the CDR3 is TGTGCCAGCAGCGACCCGACTAGCGGGAGAGAGACCCAGTACTTC. It specifies CASSDPTSGRETQYF.

The V and J genes are TRBV20-1 and TRBJ2-5; 10 bases agree with TRBD2. This CDR3 has 16 residues. The J segment lost 3 bases and the V segment lost 0 bases, leaving 7 bases of the junction unmatched. The germline CDR1 and CDR2 sequences are DFQATT and SNEGSKA (reference sequence). This CDR3 reads CSARDRLAGVKETQYF. CDR3 bases: TGCAGTGCTAGAGATCGGCTAGCGGGAGTTAAAGAGACCCAGTACTTC.

V is TRBV7-2 and J is TRBJ2-3; no firm D call. In germline, CDR1 is SGHTA, CDR2 FQGNSA. The CDR3 covers 12 residues. V dropped 6 bases and J dropped 6 bases, with 10 bases sitting between them. The CDR3 protein is CASRLVADTQYF. The CDR3 DNA is TGTGCCAGCAGATTGGTGGCGGATACGCAGTATTTT. Full variable domain (missing parts from reference TRBV7-2 and TRBJ2-3): GAGVSQSPSNKVTEKGKDVELRCDPISGHTALYWYRQSLGQGLEFLIYFQGNSAPDKSGLPSDRFSAERTGGSVSTLTIQRTQQEDSAVYLCASRLVADTQYFGPGTRLTVL.

This clonotype came up a few times. V and J are TRBV12-3 or TRBV12-4 and TRBJ1-2, with D maybe TRBD1 (5 bases). CDR3 length: 14 amino acids. V lost 4 bases and J 4 bases, leaving 13 bases between the germline ends. Here the CDR3 DNA reads TGTGCCAGCAGTTGGCAGGGACTGGGCTATGGCTACACCTTC. It specifies CASSWQGLGYGYTF.

Here the CDR3 DNA reads TGTGCCAGCACGAGACGGGAGATAAACACTGAAGCTTTCTTT. The encoded protein is CASTRREINTEAFF. The chain links TRBV2 to TRBJ1-1; D remains unclear. V was clipped by 7 bases and J by 2 bases, with 14 bases between them. This CDR3 is 14 amino acids long. Per germline, CDR1 SNHLY and CDR2 FYNNEI.

The rearrangement links TRBV6-1 to TRBJ2-7; D not resolved. The V and J ends lost 7 bases and 2 bases respectively, with 12 bases between them. Germline V CDR1 and CDR2: MNHNS, SASEGT. This CDR3 is built from 13 residues. The DNA of the CDR3 is TGTGCCAGCAAAAGACCGACTCCCTACGAGCAGTACTTC. Translating gives CASKRPTPYEQYF.

The chain employs TRBV4-2 and TRBJ2-5; a possible D gene is TRBD1 (6 bases). TRBJ2-7 explains the end of the DNA better; the J call may be wrong. Germline loops: CDR1 LGHNA, CDR2 YNFKEQ. The CDR3 consists of 16 residues. The CDR3 sequence: CASSQGDTSGIGEQYF. The CDR3 DNA sequence: TGTGCCAGCAGCCAAGGGGACACCAGTGGGATAGGCGAGCAGTACTTC.

This clonotype was seen only a few times. The V call is TRBV6-5, the J call TRBJ2-5; 7 bases are a match to TRBD2. J was trimmed by 7 bases and V by 2 bases; bases with no gene match: 4. The CDR3 length is 13 residues. Germline assignment: CDR1 MNHEY and CDR2 SVGAGI. CDR3 loop: CASSYPSGGTQYF. For the CDR3, the DNA is TGTGCCAGCAGTTACCCCTCGGGGGGGACCCAGTACTTC.

This clonotype has only one observation. V and J are TRBV9 and TRBJ2-2; TRBD2 is a possible D gene (6 bases). The CDR3 extends over 14 amino acids. V was clipped by 4 bases and J by 8 bases, with 15 bases between them. Looked up from germline, CDR1 is SGDLS and CDR2 is YYNGEE. CDR3 in amino acids: CASSPLSGPGELFF. The DNA of the CDR3 is TGTGCCAGCAGCCCGCTTAGCGGTCCGGGGGAGCTGTTTTTT.

The CDR3 DNA reads as TGCAGTGCTGGAGGACAGGGGACAACCTACGAGCAGTACTTC. Translation: CSAGGQGTTYEQYF. The rearrangement uses TRBV20-1 and TRBJ2-7; 9 bases agree with TRBD1. CDR3 size: 14 residues. With 5 bases clipped from V and 2 bases from J, the junction kept 7 bases outside the gene matches. CDR1 is DFQATT, CDR2 SNEGSKA, per germline (reference sequence).

The J gene is TRBJ2-1, the V gene TRBV20-1; no firm D call. The V gene lost 2 bases and the J gene lost 6 bases, with 11 bases spanning the gap. CDR1 DFQATT and CDR2 SNEGSKA come from the germline V gene (reference sequence). The CDR3 is 13 amino acids. CDR3 coding DNA: TGCAGTGCTAGACCGAGTGTAGGCAATGAGCAGTTCTTC. Its translation is CSARPSVGNEQFF.

The V gene is TRBV4-1, the J gene TRBJ2-1; 11 bases map to TRBD2. Trimming removed 1 base from V and 9 bases from J; junction bases left unmatched: 5. CDR3 length equals 15 residues. Germline CDR1 reads MGHRA; CDR2 reads YSYEKL. CDR3 sequence (DNA): TGCGCCAGCAGCCAAGTATTCCTAGCGGGAGGTGAGCAGTTCTTC. Protein product: CASSQVFLAGGEQFF.

The rearrangement uses TRBV7-8 and TRBJ2-3, with 10 bases fitting TRBD2. Germline V gives CDR1 SGHVS, CDR2 FQNEAQ. The length of the CDR3 is 16 residues. The V and J ends lost 6 bases and 6 bases, in that order; junction bases with no gene match: 12. CDR3: CASRESAGGRGDTQYF. CDR3 nucleotide sequence: TGTGCCAGCAGAGAGTCAGCGGGGGGGCGAGGTGATACGCAGTATTTT.

The J gene is TRBJ2-7, the V gene TRBV6-1; D may be TRBD1 (5 bases). Trimming pared 4 bases from V and 0 bases from J, leaving 10 bases between. The CDR3 contains 14 residues. Germline CDR1 is MNHNS and CDR2 is SASEGT. CDR3 in DNA: TGTGCCAGCAGTGGACAGACGAGCTCCTACGAGCAGTACTTC. This translates into CASSGQTSSYEQYF.

The V call is TRBV20-1, the J call TRBJ2-3; TRBD2 agrees at 7 bases. Germline trimming cut 6 bases from V and 0 bases from J; bases unmatched to any gene: 6. This CDR3 is 14 amino acids long. Germline loops: CDR1 DFQATT, CDR2 SNEGSKA (reference sequence). The CDR3 spells CSAKAGLSTDTQYF. The CDR3 bases are TGCAGTGCCAAAGCGGGGCTAAGCACAGATACGCAGTATTTT.

The chain joins TRBV11-3 to TRBJ2-1; D not resolved. CDR3 length equals 14 residues. The V end lost 0 bases, the J end lost 4 bases, and 7 bases lay between the germline ends. The germline gives CDR1 SGHNT, CDR2 YENEEA. DNA for the CDR3: TGTGCCAGCAGCTTAGATGGCAGGTACAATGAGCAGTTCTTC. Residues: CASSLDGRYNEQFF.

This chain links TRBV6-2 or TRBV6-3 with TRBJ2-2; D is ambiguous. Germline-derived CDR1 and CDR2 are MNHEY and SVGEGT. Trimming pared 10 bases from V and 8 bases from J, leaving 23 bases between. The CDR3 has 15 residues. The CDR3 DNA follows: TGTGCCACCAAAGCCTCGACCTTAGTTGGAGGGGAGCTGTTTTTT. This sequence encodes CATKASTLVGGELFF.

This clonotype was picked up one time. The germline gene is not matched at one end of the junction; a read error may be the cause. J is TRBJ1-4 and V is TRBV20-1; no clear D. The CDR3 extends over 15 amino acids. Germline-derived CDR1 and CDR2 are DFQATT and SNEGSKA (reference sequence). The CDR3 loop reads CSARETDLTNEKLFF. For the CDR3, the DNA is TGCAGTGCTCGAGAGACCGACTTGACTAATGAAAAACTGTTTTTT.

This clonotype was seen a handful of times. The chain uses TRBV18 and TRBJ2-1; D perhaps matches TRBD1 (5 bases). Trimming took off 6 bases at V and 7 bases at J, with 13 bases between the two ends. The CDR3 has 13 residues. Germline CDR1 is KGHSH and CDR2 is LQKENI. CDR3 region: CASSHGSGNEQFF. The CDR3, as DNA: TGTGCCAGCTCCCACGGTTCAGGGAATGAGCAGTTCTTC. Combining the CDR3 with reference TRBV18 and TRBJ2-1 gives the whole variable domain NAGVMQNPRHLVRRRGQEARLRCSPMKGHSHVYWYRQLPEEGLKFMVYLQKENIIDESGMPKERFSAEFPKEGPSILRIQQVVRGDSAAYFCASSHGSGNEQFFGPGTRLTVL.